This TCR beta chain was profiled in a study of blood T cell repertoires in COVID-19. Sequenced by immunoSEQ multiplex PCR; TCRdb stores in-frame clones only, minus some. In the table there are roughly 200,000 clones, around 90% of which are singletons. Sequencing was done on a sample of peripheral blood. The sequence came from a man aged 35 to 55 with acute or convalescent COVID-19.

CDR3 sequence: CASSFMGGGETQYF. DNA of the CDR3: TGTGCCAGCAGCTTCATGGGAGGGGGGGAGACCCAGTACTTC. The chain employs TRBV5-5 and TRBJ2-5; possibly TRBD2 for D (7 bases). Trimming shortened V by 2 bases and J by 5 bases, and 13 bases separated the two germline ends. Germline V gene sequence: CDR1 SGHKS, CDR2 YYEKEE (reference sequence). This CDR3 has 14 amino acids.